This paragraph reports one T cell receptor beta chain. The sample is drawn from a study of blood T cell repertoires in COVID-19. Study as a whole: Researchers got acute and convalescent COVID-19 samples from the United States, Italy and Spain. T cells, B-cell-depleted T cells, or PBMCs provided the cDNA or gDNA that served as material.

Study processing details: For nucleated cells, counts were estimated from reference gene primer amplification. Profiled with immunoSEQ multiplex PCR; TCRdb holds only in-frame clones, not every one. V and J calls and clone size are given by that table; D and trimming were obtained from the DNA. The sample contains about 240,000 clones, 82% of which appear only once. What was sequenced was peripheral blood. The sequence was obtained from a woman aged 60-70 years with active or convalescent COVID-19.

The CDR3 nucleotides read TGTGCCAGCAGTTATAATGCCTACGACGGAGTCTCCTACGAGCAGTACTTC. This translates into CASSYNAYDGVSYEQYF. The chain employs TRBV6-2 or TRBV6-3 and TRBJ2-7; no clear D gene. Trimming cost V 3 bases and J 0 bases, with 18 bases left between them. There are 17 residues in the CDR3. Germline CDR1 MNHEY, CDR2 SVGEGT.